This T cell receptor beta chain appears in the sequencing data of a study of shared clonotypes between healthy human individuals. The V and J ends lost 4 bases and 4 bases respectively, with 7 bases between them. The V gene's germline CDR1 is SGHDN and CDR2 FVKESK. The length of the CDR3 is 13 residues. On this clone itself: A much larger clone differs by one base, so this may be a read error.

Original processing methods: ImmunoSEQ sequences covered only the junction and lacked quality scores; filtering therefore differed. The method was immunoSEQ multiplex PCR; TCRdb's version includes in-frame clones alone and lacks a portion of them. The V and J calls and clone size come from that table; D and trimming were worked out from the DNA. The sample yields about 480,000 clones, 60% to 80% seen once. The clonotype comes from a woman aged 40 to 50 in good health. Some clones in this sample may be carry-over from other donors' samples. The chain links TRBV14 to TRBJ2-2, with D uncertain. The sequencing sample was made of PBMCs. The CDR3 DNA reads as TGTGCCAGCAGCCGGACGGGCACCGGGGAGCTGTTTTTT. It is translated as CASSRTGTGELFF.